The entry below gives a single TCR beta chain sequence along with its context. The length of the CDR3 is 13 residues. V trimming: 5 bases; J trimming: 13 bases; junction bases outside the gene matches: 8. The germline gives CDR1 PRHDT, CDR2 FYEKMQ (reference sequence). This record belongs to a study of blood T cell repertoires in COVID-19. The data were produced by immunoSEQ multiplex PCR, yet TCRdb's version contains in-frame clones alone and is incomplete. Of 65,000 to 70,000 clones listed, more than 65% were seen once; the top ten hold just over 4.5%. The V and J genes are TRBV13 and TRBJ1-2; 12 nucleotides line up with TRBD1. The sample comprised peripheral blood. The sequence derives from a woman between 55 and 75 years old with acute or convalescent COVID-19. CDR3 DNA sequence: TGTGCCAGCAGCCACGGGACAGGGGGCCGGGGCACCTTC. This gives the protein CASSHGTGGRGTF.